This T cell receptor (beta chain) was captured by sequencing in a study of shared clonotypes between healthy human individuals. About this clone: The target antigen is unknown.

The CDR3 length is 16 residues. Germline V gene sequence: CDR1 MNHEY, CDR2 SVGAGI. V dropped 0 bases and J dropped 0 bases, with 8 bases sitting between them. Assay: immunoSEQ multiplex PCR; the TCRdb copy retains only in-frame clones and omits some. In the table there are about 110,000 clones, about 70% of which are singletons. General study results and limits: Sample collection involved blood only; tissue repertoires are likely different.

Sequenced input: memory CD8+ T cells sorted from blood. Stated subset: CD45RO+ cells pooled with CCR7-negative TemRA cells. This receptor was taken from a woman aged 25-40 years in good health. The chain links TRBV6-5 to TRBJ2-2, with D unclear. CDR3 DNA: TGTGCCAGCAGTTACTCGCGCCGGCCGAACACCGGGGAGCTGTTTTTT. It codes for CASSYSRRPNTGELFF.